One sample yielded the 32 T cell receptor beta chains listed below, sequenced in a study of blood T cells in healthy people across ages. Alongside a J-beta primer mix, a sample-barcoded 5' primer served in a second PCR lasting 7 to 11 cycles. MiXCR was run by TCRdb on the 5' RACE reads, yielding one entry per CDR3 protein. The sample lists more than 700,000 distinct CDR3 sequences; roughly 50% were seen once. Sample: blood. The receptors originated from a man older than 75 in good health.

This clonotype came up many times. The chain recombines TRBV24-1 with TRBJ2-3, with TRBD2 as a possible D gene (5 bases). The CDR3 is made up of 14 amino acids. The V gene lost 3 bases and the J gene lost 14 bases, with 20 bases spanning the gap. Germline V CDR1 and CDR2: KGHDR, SFDVKD. This chain's CDR3 is CATSDPLTPGYAYF. DNA of the CDR3: TGTGCCACCAGTGATCCCCTGACTCCGGGATACGCGTATTTT.

The V call is TRBV21-1, the J call TRBJ2-1. TRBV21-1 corresponds to a pseudogene. The CDR3 spans 12 residues. This CDR3 reads CASSKKRTEQFF. The DNA for the CDR3 is TGTGCCAGCAGCAAGAAAAGAACAGAGCAGTTCTTC.

A few counts support this clonotype. The V and J genes are TRBV6-1 and TRBJ1-4; no clear D gene. The CDR3 consists of 12 residues. With 2 bases removed from V and 8 bases from J, the gap between germline ends came to 6 bases. Germline CDR1 MNHNS, CDR2 SASEGT. The CDR3 nucleotides read TGTGCCAGCAGTGAATTGGGAGAAAAACTGTTTTTT. Translated, it gives CASSELGEKLFF.

CDR3 in amino acids: CASSITGGGEQYF. For the CDR3, the DNA is TGTGCCAGTAGTATTACAGGGGGCGGCGAGCAGTACTTC. The chain is built from TRBV19 and TRBJ2-7; TRBD1 agrees at 9 bases. The CDR3 covers 13 residues. The germline V gene has CDR1 LNHDA and CDR2 SQIVND (reference sequence). J gave up 6 bases and V 3 bases, and 3 bases lay outside the gene matches.

The gene calls are TRBV20-1 and TRBJ2-1; 14 nucleotides agree with TRBD2. In germline, CDR1 is DFQATT, CDR2 SNEGSKA (reference sequence). Unmatched junction bases numbered 1, after V lost 1 base and J lost 5 bases. This CDR3 is built from 15 residues. DNA of the CDR3: TGCAGTGCTAGAGGACTAGCGGGAGGGAACAATGAGCAGTTCTTC. As protein: CSARGLAGGNNEQFF.

The chain uses TRBV29-1 and TRBJ2-5; weak D call: TRBD2 (5 bases). Trimming left V 0 bases short and J 5 bases short, with 22 bases between. Germline V gene data show CDR1 as SQVTM and CDR2 as ANQGSEA. This CDR3 has 17 residues. CDR3 amino acids: CSVEEVGRGVDQETQYF. CDR3 nucleotide sequence: TGCAGCGTTGAAGAGGTTGGTCGGGGTGTCGATCAGGAGACCCAGTACTTC. Supplemented by reference TRBV29-1 and TRBJ2-5, the full variable domain reads SAVISQKPSRDICQRGTSLTIQCQVDSQVTMMFWYRQQPGQSLTLIATANQGSEATYESGFVIDKFPISRPNLTFSTLTVSNMSPEDSSIYLCSVEEVGRGVDQETQYFGPGTRLLVL.

V usage is TRBV12-3 or TRBV12-4 and J usage is TRBJ2-1; 13 bases map to TRBD2. The CDR3 sequence is 14 residues long. V trimming: 5 bases; J trimming: 9 bases; junction bases outside the gene matches: 4. The CDR3 protein is CASSRTSGSSEQFF. In DNA form, the CDR3 reads TGTGCCAGCAGTCGGACTAGCGGGAGTAGTGAGCAGTTCTTC.

This clonotype was detected only a few times. This sequence joins TRBV25-1 and TRBJ1-6, with D unclear. Trimming stripped 2 bases from V and 11 bases from J, with 7 bases between. The CDR3 loop spans 12 amino acids. Germline V lookup: CDR1 MGHDK, CDR2 SYGVNS. CDR3 region: CASSEGQTPLHF. Here the CDR3 DNA reads TGTGCCAGCAGTGAAGGGCAGACACCCCTCCACTTT.

The chain carries TRBV7-2 and TRBJ2-7; 10 nucleotides align to TRBD2. The CDR3 runs 15 residues. V was pared by 5 bases and J by 0 bases, with 4 bases of the junction left unmatched. Germline V CDR1 and CDR2: SGHTA, FQGNSA. Here the CDR3 reads CASSSTSGTSYEQYF. The CDR3 DNA reads as TGTGCCAGCAGCAGCACTAGCGGGACCTCCTACGAGCAGTACTTC. Filled out from reference TRBV7-2 and TRBJ2-7, the complete variable domain reads GAGVSQSPSNKVTEKGKDVELRCDPISGHTALYWYRQSLGQGLEFLIYFQGNSAPDKSGLPSDRFSAERTGGSVSTLTIQRTQQEDSAVYLCASSSTSGTSYEQYFGPGTRLTVT.

The chain employs TRBV2 and TRBJ2-7; 9 bases line up with TRBD1. In germline, CDR1 is SNHLY, CDR2 FYNNEI. CDR3 length: 15 amino acids. V gave up 6 bases and J gave up 2 bases; unmatched junction bases: 8. CDR3 loop: CASRESGTGTYEQYF. CDR3 nucleotides: TGTGCCAGCAGAGAGAGCGGGACAGGGACCTACGAGCAGTACTTC. Variable domain in full (rest from reference TRBV2 and TRBJ2-7): EPEVTQTPSHQVTQMGQEVILRCVPISNHLYFYWYRQILGQKVEFLVSFYNNEISEKSEIFDDQFSVERPDGSNFTLKIRSTKLEDSAMYFCASRESGTGTYEQYFGPGTRLTVT.

The count of this clonotype is one. The chain carries TRBV5-1 and TRBJ1-1, with a weak D call TRBD1 (5 bases). V was shortened by 1 base and J by 2 bases, with 12 bases between the two germline ends. This CDR3 is built from 15 residues. Germline V gives CDR1 SGHRS, CDR2 YFSETQ. CDR3 residues: CASSLMQGGNTEAFF. The CDR3 region has the DNA TGCGCCAGCAGCTTGATGCAGGGCGGTAACACTGAAGCTTTCTTT.

V and J are TRBV20-1 and TRBJ1-4; no definite D call. V was shortened by 3 bases and J by 8 bases, with 10 bases between the two germline ends. This CDR3 contains 12 residues. Germline V gives CDR1 DFQATT, CDR2 SNEGSKA (reference sequence). CDR3 bases: TGCAGTGCTAGCGCGGTGGGAGAAAAACTGTTTTTT. Protein product: CSASAVGEKLFF.

This clonotype turned up a few times. An end of the junction does not agree with germline; a read error may underlie this. The rearrangement uses TRBV6-1 and TRBJ2-4; 12 bases map to TRBD2. The CDR3 sequence is 20 residues long. In germline, CDR1 is MNHNS, CDR2 SASEGT. The CDR3 protein is CASSEDGASGRGGAKNIQCF. For the CDR3, the DNA is TGTGCCAGCAGTGAAGATGGGGCTAGCGGGAGGGGGGGAGCCAAAAACATTCAGTGCTTC.

This rearrangement joins TRBV7-9 to TRBJ2-1; D remains ambiguous. Germline CDR1 SEHNR, CDR2 FQNEAQ (reference sequence). This CDR3 contains 16 residues. With 5 bases removed from V and 0 bases from J, the gap between germline ends came to 14 bases. The CDR3 DNA reads as TGTGCCAGCAGCCCACCTACACTTCGCTCCTACAATGAGCAGTTCTTC. As protein: CASSPPTLRSYNEQFF. Using reference TRBV7-9 and TRBJ2-1 for the parts outside the CDR3, the full variable domain is DTGVSQNPRHKITKRGQNVTFRCDPISEHNRLYWYRQTLGQGPEFLTYFQNEAQLEKSRLLSDRFSAERPKGSFSTLEIQRTEQGDSAMYLCASSPPTLRSYNEQFFGPGTRLTVL.

The CDR3 nucleotides read TGCGCCAGCAGCCCAGCGGGACGGGGAGCGCCTGATCGCGAGCAGTACTTC. Its translation: CASSPAGRGAPDREQYF. The chain couples TRBV5-1 to TRBJ2-4; TRBD2 agrees at 7 bases. TRBJ2-7 matches the DNA end more closely, so the J call is doubtful. The germline V gene encodes CDR1 SGHRS and CDR2 YFSETQ. The CDR3 consists of 17 residues.

This clonotype turned up a few times. This chain links TRBV5-1 with TRBJ2-1; TRBD1 is a possible D gene (6 bases). Germline V gene data show CDR1 as SGHRS and CDR2 as YFSETQ. V was clipped by 1 base and J by 3 bases, with 11 bases between them. CDR3 length equals 15 residues. Here the CDR3 reads CASSLQQGLYNEQFF. The CDR3 DNA reads as TGCGCCAGCAGCTTGCAACAGGGTCTCTACAATGAGCAGTTCTTC.

This clonotype has just a few counts. The chain employs TRBV29-1 and TRBJ2-4; D is uncertain. CDR3 length: 13 residues. The germline V gene has CDR1 SQVTM and CDR2 ANQGSEA. Trimming shortened V by 7 bases and J by 13 bases, and 23 bases separated the two germline ends. CDR3 in amino acids: CSAVRSATDGQYF. The CDR3 nucleotides are TGCAGCGCCGTTCGGAGTGCTACGGACGGGCAGTACTTC.

The table lists this clonotype with a few counts. The chain joins TRBV20-1 to TRBJ2-7; TRBD1 matches at 10 bases. Unmatched junction bases numbered 6, after V lost 0 bases and J lost 4 bases. Germline lookup yields CDR1 DFQATT and CDR2 SNEGSKA (reference sequence). CDR3 length equals 15 residues. The CDR3 DNA reads TGCAGTGCTAGAGACTCCGGGACAGGGGTGTACGAGCAGTACTTC. It translates to CSARDSGTGVYEQYF.

The chain is built from TRBV20-1 and TRBJ1-2; the match to TRBD1 covers 7 bases. The ends lost 4 bases at V and 8 bases at J; junction bases unmatched: 10. The CDR3 has 13 residues. The germline V gene has CDR1 DFQATT and CDR2 SNEGSKA (reference sequence). This chain's CDR3 is CSATPGQSRGYTF. The CDR3 DNA is TGCAGTGCTACCCCGGGACAGTCAAGAGGCTACACCTTC.

The rearrangement joins TRBV4-2 to TRBJ2-5; 11 positions match TRBD2. The J segment lost 11 bases and the V segment lost 4 bases, leaving 15 bases of the junction unmatched. The CDR3 spans 16 residues. Germline CDR1 and CDR2: LGHNA and YNFKEQ. CDR3 nucleotides: TGTGCCAGCAGCCTCCGTGGTAGCGGGGGGGGCAATGAGCAGTACTTC. Protein sequence: CASSLRGSGGGNEQYF.

This clonotype was observed a few times. The J gene is TRBJ2-3, the V gene TRBV7-2; D might be TRBD2 (5 bases). The V end lost 1 base, the J end lost 0 bases, and 8 bases lay between the germline ends. Germline assignment: CDR1 SGHTA and CDR2 FQGNSA. The CDR3 loop spans 15 amino acids. The CDR3 DNA reads as TGTGCCAGCAGCTTAGTAGCGTCGAGCACAGATACGCAGTATTTT. It translates to CASSLVASSTDTQYF. Full variable domain (remainder filled in from reference TRBV7-2 and TRBJ2-3): GAGVSQSPSNKVTEKGKDVELRCDPISGHTALYWYRQSLGQGLEFLIYFQGNSAPDKSGLPSDRFSAERTGGSVSTLTIQRTQQEDSAVYLCASSLVASSTDTQYFGPGTRLTVL.

This clonotype was seen a few times. The chain has TRBV20-1 and TRBJ2-4, with TRBD2 as a possible D gene (6 bases). The V gene lost 1 base and the J gene lost 5 bases, with 12 bases spanning the gap. Germline V gene data show CDR1 as DFQATT and CDR2 as SNEGSKA (reference sequence). CDR3 length equals 14 residues. As DNA, the CDR3 is TGCAGTGCTAGAGTCGCGGGGAGAGAAAACATTCAGTACTTC. Amino acids: CSARVAGRENIQYF.

The J gene is TRBJ1-1, the V gene TRBV29-1; D possibly corresponds to TRBD1 (5 bases). Germline V gene lookup returns CDR1 SQVTM and CDR2 ANQGSEA. The CDR3 loop spans 12 amino acids. Trimming stripped 5 bases from V and 0 bases from J, with 7 bases between. CDR3 region: CSVLQVNTEAFF. The CDR3 bases are TGCAGCGTTCTACAGGTGAACACTGAAGCTTTCTTT.

This clonotype occurred a few times. The V call is TRBV2, the J call TRBJ2-1; 13 nucleotides align to TRBD2. Germline V gene data show CDR1 as SNHLY and CDR2 as FYNNEI. V gave up 6 bases and J gave up 8 bases; unmatched junction bases: 13. This CDR3 contains 17 residues. The CDR3 loop reads CASRPLAGGLISHEQFF. CDR3 coding DNA: TGTGCCAGCAGACCACTAGCGGGAGGGCTTATATCCCATGAGCAGTTCTTC.

This chain links TRBV11-1 with TRBJ2-3; D might be TRBD2 (6 bases). The germline V gene encodes CDR1 SGHAT and CDR2 FQDESV (reference sequence). Trimming pared 3 bases from V and 1 base from J, leaving 14 bases between. The CDR3 contains 16 residues. DNA of the CDR3: TGTGCCAGCAGCTTCGGCGGGACGGTCGGCACAGATACGCAGTATTTT. This gives the protein CASSFGGTVGTDTQYF. The entire variable domain, with the rest obtained from reference TRBV11-1 and TRBJ2-3, is as follows: EAEVAQSPRYKITEKSQAVAFWCDPISGHATLYWYRQILGQGPELLVQFQDESVVDDSQLPKDRFSAERLKGVDSTLKIQPAELGDSAMYLCASSFGGTVGTDTQYFGPGTRLTVL.

The genes are TRBV5-1 and TRBJ2-4; D is undetermined. This CDR3 is 15 amino acids long. Trimming left V 4 bases short and J 5 bases short, with 16 bases between. Germline V gives CDR1 SGHRS, CDR2 YFSETQ. The CDR3 region is CASSADGYQENIQYF. In nucleotides, the CDR3 is TGCGCCAGCAGCGCCGACGGGTATCAGGAAAACATTCAGTACTTC.

The chain recombines TRBV2 with TRBJ2-1, with D maybe TRBD2 (6 bases). The V gene's germline CDR1 is SNHLY and CDR2 FYNNEI. V was trimmed by 2 bases and J by 4 bases, leaving 12 bases between them. The CDR3 is 15 residues long. CDR3 region: CASSERGGGYNEQFF. For the CDR3, the DNA is TGTGCCAGCAGTGAAAGGGGAGGTGGTTACAATGAGCAGTTCTTC.

The chain carries TRBV28 and TRBJ2-1; a weak D match, TRBD2 (6 bases). The CDR3 sequence is 13 residues long. Trimming shortened V by 6 bases and J by 6 bases, and 12 bases separated the two germline ends. Germline V CDR1 and CDR2: MDHEN, SYDVKM. CDR3 sequence: CASRGTYGNEQFF. For the CDR3, the DNA is TGTGCCAGCAGGGGGACTTATGGCAATGAGCAGTTCTTC.

This clonotype was detected ten times or more. This chain links TRBV5-6 with TRBJ2-7, with D perhaps TRBD2 (5 bases). Germline values: CDR1 SGHDT, CDR2 YYEEEE. The CDR3 extends over 15 amino acids. V was pared by 5 bases and J by 4 bases, with 19 bases between. DNA of the CDR3: TGTGCCAGCAGATACGGGTCGAATCGGGATTACGAGCAGTACTTC. Its translation is CASRYGSNRDYEQYF. Complete variable domain (other parts from reference TRBV5-6 and TRBJ2-7): DAGVTQSPTHLIKTRGQQVTLRCSPKSGHDTVSWYQQALGQGPQFIFQYYEEEERQRGNFPDRFSGHQFPNYSSELNVNALLLGDSALYLCASRYGSNRDYEQYFGPGTRLTVT.

V usage is TRBV29-1 and J usage is TRBJ2-1; D is unclear. Trimming pared 7 bases from V and 6 bases from J, leaving 10 bases between. The CDR3 covers 11 residues. Germline V lookup: CDR1 SQVTM, CDR2 ANQGSEA. CDR3 protein: CSAGGSNEQFF. The CDR3 DNA reads as TGCAGCGCCGGTGGGTCCAATGAGCAGTTCTTC.

V gene TRBV7-2 combines with J gene TRBJ2-3; 7 bases map to TRBD2. V lost 5 bases and J lost 0; bases outside the gene matches: 5. CDR1 and CDR2 (germline): SGHTA, FQGNSA. The CDR3 consists of 15 residues. CDR3 sequence reads: CASSPQRGSTDTQYF. CDR3 sequence (DNA): TGTGCCAGCAGCCCCCAGCGGGGCAGCACAGATACGCAGTATTTT.

This clonotype was seen a few times. The V gene is TRBV5-1, the J gene TRBJ1-6, with unresolved D. CDR1 is SGHRS and CDR2 is YFSETQ in the germline V gene. This CDR3 is built from 14 residues. V shed 4 bases and J shed 8 bases, with 13 bases lying between them. Here the CDR3 DNA reads TGCGCCAGCAGCCCGGATGGAGTTGATTCACCCCTCCACTTT. It encodes CASSPDGVDSPLHF.